This passage covers 22 T cell receptor beta chains from one sample sequenced in a study of breast tumors, draining lymph nodes, adjacent tissues. TCRdb reprocessed the multiplex PCR reads via MiXCR and lists one record per CDR3 protein. The data contain 25,000 or so distinct CDR3 sequences, almost 70% of them singletons. The sample consisted of tumor-adjacent breast tissue. Receptors were obtained from a female donor with breast cancer. Some clones in this sample may be carry-over from other donors' samples.

This chain's CDR3 is CASSRGTSGREETQYF. The CDR3 DNA reads TGTGCCAGCTCACGAGGGACTAGCGGGAGGGAAGAGACCCAGTACTTC. This rearrangement joins TRBV18 to TRBJ2-5, with 16 bases identical to TRBD2. This CDR3 is 16 amino acids long. Germline CDR1 KGHSH, CDR2 LQKENI. Trimming removed 4 bases from V and 3 bases from J; junction bases left unmatched: 2.

This chain uses TRBV20-1 with TRBJ2-3; D unresolved. The CDR3 runs to 15 residues. V gave up 2 bases and J gave up 4 bases, with 16 bases separating them. Germline V gives CDR1 DFQATT, CDR2 SNEGSKA (reference sequence). CDR3 DNA: TGCAGTGCTAGATGGGTTAGTGGTCGCGCAGATACGCAGTATTTT. This sequence encodes CSARWVSGRADTQYF.

This sequence joins TRBV24-1 and TRBJ2-3, with a weak D call TRBD1 (5 bases). V was trimmed by 3 bases and J by 2 bases, leaving 14 bases between them. Germline CDR1 reads KGHDR; CDR2 reads SFDVKD. This CDR3 is 16 amino acids long. The CDR3 protein is CATSDGAGSPTDTQYF. The CDR3 DNA reads as TGTGCCACCAGTGATGGGGCAGGGTCCCCCACAGATACGCAGTATTTT.

This clonotype occurred a few times. The DNA of the CDR3 is TGCGCCAGCAGCCCAGGGACAGGGTCCGAGACCCAGTACTTC. Translation: CASSPGTGSETQYF. The gene calls are TRBV4-1 and TRBJ2-5; TRBD1 matches at 9 bases. The CDR3 runs to 14 residues. Looked up from germline, CDR1 is MGHRA and CDR2 is YSYEKL. Trimming took 4 bases from V and 5 from J; bases not matched to a gene: 5.

The chain joins TRBV28 to TRBJ1-2; no reliable D call. Per the germline V gene, CDR1 is MDHEN and CDR2 is SYDVKM. The ends were cut back, 2 bases at V and 8 bases at J, with 12 bases in the middle. CDR3 length equals 13 residues. The CDR3 nucleotides read TGTGCCAGCAGTTTAAGTGGCCCCGGGGGCTACACCTTC. It specifies CASSLSGPGGYTF.

The table lists this clonotype with many counts. This chain links TRBV19 with TRBJ1-2; no clear D gene. V lost 3 bases and J lost 8, with 19 bases in between. The germline gives CDR1 LNHDA, CDR2 SQIVND (reference sequence). The CDR3 sequence is 15 residues long. The CDR3 bases are TGTGCCAGTAGTATTCAAGGGCTCTCCGGCGCCGGCTACACCTTC. Protein product: CASSIQGLSGAGYTF.

This chain joins TRBV5-1 and TRBJ1-6; D is unclear. Germline lookup yields CDR1 SGHRS and CDR2 YFSETQ. CDR3 length: 15 amino acids. V gave up 0 bases and J gave up 9 bases, with 13 bases separating them. Written as DNA, the CDR3 is TGCGCCAGCAGCTTGGGCAGGCCAGAATCTTCACCCCTCCACTTT. This gives the protein CASSLGRPESSPLHF.

The chain joins TRBV5-8 to TRBJ1-2; 8 bases are a match to TRBD1. Germline trimming cut 5 bases from V and 8 bases from J; bases unmatched to any gene: 8. This CDR3 comprises 13 residues. CDR1 SGHTS and CDR2 YDEGEE come from the germline V gene. The CDR3 nucleotides read TGTGCCAGCAGTTCGGACAGGGAGAAGGGCTACACCTTC. Amino acids: CASSSDREKGYTF.

This chain joins TRBV27 and TRBJ2-3, with D possibly TRBD1 on 6 matching bases. The CDR3 is made up of 15 amino acids. Trimming removed 6 bases from V and 2 bases from J, with 15 bases in between. CDR1 is MNHEY and CDR2 is SMNVEV in the germline V gene (reference sequence). The CDR3 DNA sequence: TGTGCCAGCAGGGGGGTCAGGACAGACACAGATACGCAGTATTTT. Amino acids: CASRGVRTDTDTQYF.

The rearrangement uses TRBV2 and TRBJ2-1; TRBD1 agrees at 10 bases. The CDR3 runs to 14 residues. J was trimmed by 10 bases and V by 7 bases; bases with no gene match: 10. Germline V gene sequence: CDR1 SNHLY, CDR2 FYNNEI. The CDR3 DNA follows: TGTGCCAGCATGCGGACAGGGGGTTCCTACGAGCAGTTCTTC. Its translation: CASMRTGGSYEQFF.

J is TRBJ2-5 and V is TRBV2; tentative D call: TRBD2 (5 bases). V was pared by 4 bases and J by 4 bases, with 7 bases between. The CDR3 length is 12 residues. Looked up from germline, CDR1 is SNHLY and CDR2 is FYNNEI. CDR3 nucleotide sequence: TGTGCCAGCAGTGCACGGGGAGAGACCCAGTACTTC. It codes for CASSARGETQYF.

This clonotype is medium-sized within its sample. J is TRBJ1-3 and V is TRBV7-2, with D possibly TRBD1 on 5 matching bases. The V end was cut by 1 base, the J end by 8 bases, with 9 bases between. Germline assignment: CDR1 SGHTA and CDR2 FQGNSA. CDR3 length: 13 residues. The CDR3: CASSLESGHTIYF. The CDR3 DNA reads as TGTGCCAGCAGCTTAGAATCGGGGCACACCATATATTTT.

This clonotype counts as large. This chain joins TRBV4-1 and TRBJ2-7, with D unclear. Looked up from germline, CDR1 is MGHRA and CDR2 is YSYEKL. The CDR3 totals 15 residues. Trimming removed 0 bases at V and 6 bases at J, with 15 bases between. The CDR3, as DNA: TGCGCCAGCAGCCAAGACGGCGGACCTACTCTCGAGCAGTACTTC. Encoded protein: CASSQDGGPTLEQYF.

This clonotype has a count of ten or more. V and J are TRBV28 and TRBJ2-7; tentatively, D is TRBD1 (6 bases). The CDR3 totals 14 residues. The V end lost 6 bases, the J end lost 5 bases, and 17 bases lay between the germline ends. Per germline, CDR1 MDHEN and CDR2 SYDVKM. DNA of the CDR3: TGTGCCAGCAGCCGTAGGGACACAGTCCACGAGCAGTACTTC. Translation gives CASSRRDTVHEQYF.

This clonotype is medium-sized. This chain connects TRBV5-1 to TRBJ2-2; D may match TRBD1 or TRBD2 (7 bases each). The CDR3 is 15 residues long. CDR1 SGHRS and CDR2 YFSETQ come from the germline V gene. V lost 5 bases and J lost 3, with 14 bases in between. CDR3 nucleotides: TGCGCCAGCAGGCAGGGGGGGCGCGACACCGGGGAGCTGTTTTTT. Translating gives CASRQGGRDTGELFF.

This clonotype was seen more than once but under ten times. The gene calls are TRBV10-2 and TRBJ1-1; 9 nucleotides agree with TRBD1. V lost 5 bases and J lost 12; bases outside the gene matches: 10. The length of the CDR3 is 13 residues. The germline gives CDR1 WSHSY, CDR2 SAAADI. In DNA form, the CDR3 reads TGCGCCAGCAGTCGGGGACAGGGACTCGCAACTTTCTTT. It specifies CASSRGQGLATFF.

For the CDR3, the DNA is TGTGCCAGCAGCTTCCCTCCAACCGGGGAGCTGTTTTTT. Encoded protein: CASSFPPTGELFF. The V call is TRBV5-4, the J call TRBJ2-2; D gene uncertain. CDR3 length: 13 amino acids. Between the trimmed V and J ends, which lost 2 bases and 5 bases, there was a span of 7 bases. CDR1 is SGHNT, CDR2 YYREEE, per germline (reference sequence). The variable domain in full, completed from reference TRBV5-4 and TRBJ2-2, reads ETGVTQSPTHLIKTRGQQVTLRCSSQSGHNTVSWYQQALGQGPQFIFQYYREEENGRGNFPPRFSGLQFPNYSSELNVNALELDDSALYLCASSFPPTGELFFGEGSRLTVL.

This clonotype was recorded at least ten times. The rearrangement uses TRBV2 and TRBJ2-6; D gene unclear. V lost 3 bases and J lost 2, with 11 bases in between. The CDR3 totals 16 residues. From germline, CDR1 is SNHLY and CDR2 FYNNEI. CDR3 amino acids: CASSEGRYPGANVLTF. The CDR3 coding sequence is TGTGCCAGCAGTGAGGGTCGGTACCCTGGGGCCAACGTCCTGACTTTC. Variable domain in full (rest from reference TRBV2 and TRBJ2-6): EPEVTQTPSHQVTQMGQEVILRCVPISNHLYFYWYRQILGQKVEFLVSFYNNEISEKSEIFDDQFSVERPDGSNFTLKIRSTKLEDSAMYFCASSEGRYPGANVLTFGAGSRLTVL.

The V and J genes are TRBV15 and TRBJ2-3; TRBD2 aligns across 8 bases. The trim removed 0 bases at V and 3 bases at J, leaving 2 bases unmatched. CDR1 and CDR2 from the germline V gene are LNHNV and YYDKDF (reference sequence). The CDR3 extends over 15 amino acids. The CDR3 loop reads CATSRETGGTDTQYF. CDR3 coding DNA: TGTGCCACCAGCAGAGAAACGGGGGGGACAGATACGCAGTATTTT.

The chain carries TRBV5-1 and TRBJ2-3; the match to TRBD2 covers 12 bases. CDR1 and CDR2 from the germline V gene are SGHRS and YFSETQ. V trimming: 3 bases; J trimming: 5 bases; junction bases outside the gene matches: 4. The CDR3 is made up of 15 amino acids. The CDR3 here is CASSSKTSGRDTQYF. The DNA of the CDR3 is TGCGCCAGCAGCTCTAAGACTAGCGGGAGAGATACGCAGTATTTT.

The rearrangement joins TRBV7-9 to TRBJ1-2; 11 nucleotides align to TRBD1. The germline V gene encodes CDR1 SEHNR and CDR2 FQNEAQ (reference sequence). The V gene end was trimmed by 5 bases and the J gene end by 4 bases; junction bases not matched to a gene: 3. The CDR3 sequence is 14 residues long. This chain's CDR3 is CASSRTGGSYGYTF. Here the CDR3 DNA reads TGTGCCAGCAGCAGGACAGGGGGCAGCTATGGCTACACCTTC.

The J gene is TRBJ2-1, the V gene TRBV4-1; 7 bases are a match to TRBD2. Germline CDR1 and CDR2: MGHRA and YSYEKL. The CDR3 extends over 14 amino acids. V was pared by 3 bases and J by 10 bases, with 9 bases of the junction left unmatched. The CDR3 region has the DNA TGCGCCAGCAGCCACGAGGGAGGGCCTAAAGAGCAGTTCTTC. This gives the protein CASSHEGGPKEQFF.